This record concerns one T cell receptor beta chain sequence. The protocol was immunoSEQ multiplex PCR, while the TCRdb copy is restricted to in-frame clones and leaves out a portion. The profile shows about 240,000 clones, roughly four fifths of them singletons. This entry is derived from a study of blood T cell repertoires in COVID-19. With 1 base removed from V and 2 bases from J, the gap between germline ends came to 13 bases. Germline V gene sequence: CDR1 LGHNA, CDR2 YNFKEQ. The CDR3 is made up of 16 amino acids. Sequenced: peripheral blood. This chain uses TRBV4-2 with TRBJ2-3; maybe TRBD1 (6 bases). This receptor was taken from a woman aged 65 to 85 with acute or convalescent COVID-19. The DNA for the CDR3 is TGTGCCAGCAGCCAAGTTCCGGGACAAGCCACAGATACGCAGTATTTT. This encodes CASSQVPGQATDTQYF.